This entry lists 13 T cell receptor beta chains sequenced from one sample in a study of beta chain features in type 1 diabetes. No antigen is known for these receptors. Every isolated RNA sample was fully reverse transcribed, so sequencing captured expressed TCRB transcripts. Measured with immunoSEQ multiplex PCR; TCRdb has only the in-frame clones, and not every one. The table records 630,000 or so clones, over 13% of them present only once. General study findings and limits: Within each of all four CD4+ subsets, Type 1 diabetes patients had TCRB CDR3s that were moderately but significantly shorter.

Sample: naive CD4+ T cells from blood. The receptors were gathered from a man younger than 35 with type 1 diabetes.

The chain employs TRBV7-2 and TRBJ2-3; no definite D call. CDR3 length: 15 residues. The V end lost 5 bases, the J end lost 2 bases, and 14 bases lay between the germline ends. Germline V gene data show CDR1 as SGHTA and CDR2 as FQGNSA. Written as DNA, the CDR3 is TGTGCCAGCAGCCGGGCCGGCAGGTTCACAGATACGCAGTATTTT. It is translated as CASSRAGRFTDTQYF.

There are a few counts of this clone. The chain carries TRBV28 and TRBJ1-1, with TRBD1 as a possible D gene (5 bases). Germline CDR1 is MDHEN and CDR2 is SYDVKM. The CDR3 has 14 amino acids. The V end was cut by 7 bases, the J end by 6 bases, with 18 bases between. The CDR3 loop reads CASTPGVRAPEAFF. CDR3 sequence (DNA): TGTGCCAGCACCCCCGGGGTCAGGGCCCCTGAAGCTTTCTTT.

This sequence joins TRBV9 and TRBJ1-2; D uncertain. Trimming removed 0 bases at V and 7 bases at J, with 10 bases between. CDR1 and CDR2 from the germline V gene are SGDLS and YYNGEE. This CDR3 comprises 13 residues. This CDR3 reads CASSVEGFGGYTF. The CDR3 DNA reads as TGTGCCAGCAGCGTAGAGGGATTCGGTGGCTACACCTTC. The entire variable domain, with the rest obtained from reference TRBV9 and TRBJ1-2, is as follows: DSGVTQTPKHLITATGQRVTLRCSPRSGDLSVYWYQQSLDQGLQFLIQYYNGEERAKGNILERFSAQQFPDLHSELNLSSLELGDSALYFCASSVEGFGGYTFGSGTRLTVV.

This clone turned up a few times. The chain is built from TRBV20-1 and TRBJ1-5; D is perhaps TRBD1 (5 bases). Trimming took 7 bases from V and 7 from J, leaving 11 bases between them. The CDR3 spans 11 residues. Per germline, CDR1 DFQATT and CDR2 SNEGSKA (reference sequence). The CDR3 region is CSVKKGQPQHF. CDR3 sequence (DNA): TGCAGTGTCAAGAAGGGGCAGCCCCAGCATTTT.

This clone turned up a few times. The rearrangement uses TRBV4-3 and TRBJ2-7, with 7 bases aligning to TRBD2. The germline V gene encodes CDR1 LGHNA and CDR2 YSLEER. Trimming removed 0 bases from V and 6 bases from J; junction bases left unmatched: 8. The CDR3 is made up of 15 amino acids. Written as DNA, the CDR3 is TGCGCCAGCAGCCAAGATCAGCGGGGAGACTTCGAGCAGTACTTC. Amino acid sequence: CASSQDQRGDFEQYF.

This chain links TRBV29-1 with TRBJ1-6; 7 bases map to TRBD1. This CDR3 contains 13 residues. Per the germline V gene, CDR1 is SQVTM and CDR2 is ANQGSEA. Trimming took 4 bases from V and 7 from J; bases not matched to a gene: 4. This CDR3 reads CSVVDRPNSPLHF. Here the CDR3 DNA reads TGCAGCGTTGTGGACAGGCCCAATTCACCCCTCCACTTT.

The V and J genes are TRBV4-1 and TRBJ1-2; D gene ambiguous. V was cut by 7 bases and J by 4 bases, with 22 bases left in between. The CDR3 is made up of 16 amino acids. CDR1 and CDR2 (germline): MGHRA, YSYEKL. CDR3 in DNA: TGCGCCAGCACCTTCAAGGGCTTTGGAGACTTCTATGGCTACACCTTC. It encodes CASTFKGFGDFYGYTF.

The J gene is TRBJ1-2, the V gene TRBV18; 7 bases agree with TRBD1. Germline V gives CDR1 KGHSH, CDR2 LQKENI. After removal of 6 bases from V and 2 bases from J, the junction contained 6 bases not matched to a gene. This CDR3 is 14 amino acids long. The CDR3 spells CASSGGTANYGYTF. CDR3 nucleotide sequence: TGTGCCAGCTCCGGCGGGACAGCGAACTATGGCTACACCTTC.

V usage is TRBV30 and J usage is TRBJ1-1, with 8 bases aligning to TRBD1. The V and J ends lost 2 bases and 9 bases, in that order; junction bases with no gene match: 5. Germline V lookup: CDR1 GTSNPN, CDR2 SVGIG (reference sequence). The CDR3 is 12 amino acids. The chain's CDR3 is CAWSKDRAQAFF. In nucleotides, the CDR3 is TGTGCCTGGAGTAAGGACAGGGCACAAGCTTTCTTT.

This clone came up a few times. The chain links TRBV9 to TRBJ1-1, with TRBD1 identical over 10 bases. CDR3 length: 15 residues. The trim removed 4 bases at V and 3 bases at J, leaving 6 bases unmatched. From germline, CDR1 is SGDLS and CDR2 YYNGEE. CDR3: CASSSPDRGYTEAFF. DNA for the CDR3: TGTGCCAGCAGCTCACCGGACAGGGGGTACACTGAAGCTTTCTTT.

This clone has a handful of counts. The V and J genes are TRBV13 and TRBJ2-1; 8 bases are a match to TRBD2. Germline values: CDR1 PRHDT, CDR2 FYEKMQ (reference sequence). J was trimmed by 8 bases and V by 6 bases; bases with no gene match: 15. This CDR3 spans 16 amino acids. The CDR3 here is CASRDTGTRLSDEQFF. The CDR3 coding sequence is TGTGCCAGCAGGGATACCGGGACTAGGTTGAGCGATGAGCAGTTCTTC.

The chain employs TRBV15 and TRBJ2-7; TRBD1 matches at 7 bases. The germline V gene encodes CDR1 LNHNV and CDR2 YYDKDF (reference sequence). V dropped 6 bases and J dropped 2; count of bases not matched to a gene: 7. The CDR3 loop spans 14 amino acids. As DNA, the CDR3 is TGTGCCACCAGACAAGGGACAGCCCCCTACGAGCAGTACTTC. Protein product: CATRQGTAPYEQYF.

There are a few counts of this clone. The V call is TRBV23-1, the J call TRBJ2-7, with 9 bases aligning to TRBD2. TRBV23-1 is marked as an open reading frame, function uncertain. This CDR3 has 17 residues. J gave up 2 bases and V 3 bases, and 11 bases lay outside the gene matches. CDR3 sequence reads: CASSHPLGGRDPYEQYF. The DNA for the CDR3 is TGCGCCAGCAGTCACCCCTTGGGCGGGAGGGATCCCTACGAGCAGTACTTC.